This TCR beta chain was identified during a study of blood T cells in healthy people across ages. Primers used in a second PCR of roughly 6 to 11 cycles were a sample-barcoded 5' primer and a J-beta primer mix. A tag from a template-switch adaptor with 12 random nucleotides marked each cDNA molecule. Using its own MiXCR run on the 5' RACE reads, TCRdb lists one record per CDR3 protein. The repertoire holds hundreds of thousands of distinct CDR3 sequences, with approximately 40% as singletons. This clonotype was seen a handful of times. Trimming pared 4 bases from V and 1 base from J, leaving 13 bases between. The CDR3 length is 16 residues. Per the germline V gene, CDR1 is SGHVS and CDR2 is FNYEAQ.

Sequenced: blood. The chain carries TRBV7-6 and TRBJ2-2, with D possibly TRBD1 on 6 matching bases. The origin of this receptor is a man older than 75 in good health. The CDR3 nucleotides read TGTGCCAGCAGCTCTCGTATGACAGGGAACACCGGGGAGCTGTTTTTT. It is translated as CASSSRMTGNTGELFF.